This T cell receptor beta chain emerged from a study of Ad26.COV2.S vaccination and SARS-CoV-2 variants (dated by TCRdb to 2020 to 2023). Looking at the study overall: Vaccine-arm donors came from COV1001, a multicentre, randomized, double-blind, placebo-controlled phase I-IIa trial of Ad26.COV2.S in healthy adults. Investigators did not know the trial group allocation while performing experiments and assessing outcomes. Trial participants were randomized into five groups of five: low-dose or high-dose Ad26.COV2.S given once or twice, or placebo on both occasions. TCRbeta repertoire sequencing was used to assess the specificity and breadth of SARS-CoV-2-reactive T cell receptors after Ad26.COV2.S vaccination. The TCR-sequenced set comprised around 30 samples: 19 Ad26.COV2.S vaccine recipients, 5 placebo recipients and 8 SARS-CoV-2 convalescent individuals. Dosing of Ad26.COV2.S was intramuscular, at either 5x10^10 or 1x10^11 viral particles, delivered as one shot or as two shots spaced 56 days apart.

From the germline V gene, CDR1 is KGHSH and CDR2 is LQKENI. From the cysteine up to the phenylalanine, the CDR3 has a length of 16 residues. Just the 48-base CDR3 DNA is kept, in frame starting at base 1. Trimming at the junction amounts to 1 base on V and 7 bases on J, and the germline ends lie 17 bases apart. Findings and caveats that apply to the study as a whole: The authors noted that total T cell responses may have been underestimated by the TCR breadth and depth analyses. Substantial breadth of spike-specific CD8+ and CD4+ T cell responses was reported after vaccination. Comparable non-spike TCR breadth was observed between vaccine and placebo recipients, consistent with only spike being contained in the vaccine. The study was not powered to compare responses between vaccine doses or regimens. Compared with placebo recipients, Ad26.COV2.S recipients showed higher spike-specific TCR breadth (P = 0.0014).

TCRbeta CDR3 regions were sequenced with the immunoSEQ Assay. After extraction, genomic DNA underwent amplification by bias-controlled multiplex PCR, followed by high-throughput sequencing. The authors processed their data as follows. To quantify the absolute abundance of every unique TCRbeta CDR3 region, sequences were collapsed and filtered. T cell fraction was estimated by normalizing TCRbeta template counts to usable DNA, which was measured by amplifying reference genes present in all nucleated cells. Repertoire TCRs were annotated as SARS-CoV-2-specific by exact matching of V gene, CDR3 amino acid sequence and J gene to a known reactive TCR set. The reference SARS-CoV-2 TCR set came from MIRA and was filtered for enrichment in COVID-19-positive ImmuneCODE repertoires, removing public or cross-reactive TCRs. Using the MIRA antigens, annotated TCRs were further analysed by specific ORF or by position within an ORF. Depth was the summed frequency of annotated unique rearrangements, while breadth was defined as annotated unique rearrangements over total unique productive rearrangements. TCR breadth was compared between groups using two-sided Wilcoxon rank-sum tests. TCRdb's version of the immuneACCESS table is confined to in-frame rearrangements and falls short of the full clone set. An unresolved V gene accounts for under half of the shortfall where checked; the remainder is of unknown origin. V and J calls plus clone size are reproduced from that table; the DNA served to infer D and trimming. This sample holds about 400,000 clones; about 91% were observed only once. In total, the top ten clones hold about 2% of the sample.

The intended sense of this specimen's treatment or condition label: roughly 19 received Ad26.COV2.S at low or high dose, single or two shots; roughly five received placebo; per-sample allocation not given. Repertoires of vaccine and placebo recipients were sequenced from samples collected on day 63 after the first injection. Cohort 1b enrolled 25 to 30 adults aged 18-55 years at a single site in Boston, USA, between 29 July and 7 August 2020. Ad26.COV2.S was a replication-incompetent adenovirus type 26 vector expressing a prefusion-stabilized SARS-CoV-2 spike protein from the original Wuhan strain. Concerning this clone itself: Its antigen is currently not known. No clone much larger than this one lies a single base away; base qualities are absent.

This specimen consisted of peripheral blood, obtained in a trial of Ad26.COV2.S vaccine versus placebo. The receptor comes from a person aged 18-60 years who received the Ad26.COV2.S COVID-19 vaccine or a placebo. The chain uses TRBV18 and TRBJ1-5; TRBD1 is a weak D gene call, 5 bases matching. The CDR3 reads as follows: CASSPLSQGVNQPQHF. The DNA sequence reads TGTGCCAGCTCACCACTGTCCCAGGGTGTTAACCAGCCCCAGCATTTT.